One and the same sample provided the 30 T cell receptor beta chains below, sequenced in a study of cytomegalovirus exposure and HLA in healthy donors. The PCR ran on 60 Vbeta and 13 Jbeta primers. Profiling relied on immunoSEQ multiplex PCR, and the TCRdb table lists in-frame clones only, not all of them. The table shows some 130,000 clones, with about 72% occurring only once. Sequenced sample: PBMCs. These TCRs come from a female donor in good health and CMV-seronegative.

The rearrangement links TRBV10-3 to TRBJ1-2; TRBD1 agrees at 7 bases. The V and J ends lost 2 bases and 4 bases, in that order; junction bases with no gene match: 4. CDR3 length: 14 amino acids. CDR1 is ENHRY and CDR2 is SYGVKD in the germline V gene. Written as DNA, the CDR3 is TGTGCCATCAGTGAGGGACAGGCCCTCTATGGCTACACCTTC. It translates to CAISEGQALYGYTF.

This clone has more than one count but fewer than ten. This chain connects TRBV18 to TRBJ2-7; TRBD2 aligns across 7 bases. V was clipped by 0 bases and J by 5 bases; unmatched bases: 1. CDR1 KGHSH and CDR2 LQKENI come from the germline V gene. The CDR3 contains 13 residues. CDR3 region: CASSPPTSHEQYF. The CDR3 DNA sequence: TGTGCCAGCTCACCACCGACTAGCCACGAGCAGTACTTC.

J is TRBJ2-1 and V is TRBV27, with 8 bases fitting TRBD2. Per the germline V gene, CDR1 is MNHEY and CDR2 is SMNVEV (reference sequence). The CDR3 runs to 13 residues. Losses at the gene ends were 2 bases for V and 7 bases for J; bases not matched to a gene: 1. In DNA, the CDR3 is TGTGCCAGCAGTTTAAGCGGGGGAAATGAGCAGTTCTTC. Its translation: CASSLSGGNEQFF.

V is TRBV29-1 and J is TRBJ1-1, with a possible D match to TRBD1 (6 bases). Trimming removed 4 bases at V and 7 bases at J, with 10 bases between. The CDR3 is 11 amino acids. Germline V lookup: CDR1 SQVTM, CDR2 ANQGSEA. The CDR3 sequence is CSVGPGHEAFF. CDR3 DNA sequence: TGCAGCGTTGGGCCGGGACATGAAGCTTTCTTT.

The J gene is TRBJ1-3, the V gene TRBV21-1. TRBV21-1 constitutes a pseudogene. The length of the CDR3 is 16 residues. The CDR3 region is CASNPRGGNSGNTIYF. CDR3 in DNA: TGTGCCAGCAACCCTAGGGGCGGGAACTCTGGAAACACCATATATTTT.

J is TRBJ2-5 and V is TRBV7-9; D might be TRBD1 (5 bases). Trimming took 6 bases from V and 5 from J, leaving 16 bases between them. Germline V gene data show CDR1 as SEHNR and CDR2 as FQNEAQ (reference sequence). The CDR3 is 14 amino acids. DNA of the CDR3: TGTGCCAGCAGGAGGACACCCATCCAGGAGACCCAGTACTTC. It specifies CASRRTPIQETQYF.

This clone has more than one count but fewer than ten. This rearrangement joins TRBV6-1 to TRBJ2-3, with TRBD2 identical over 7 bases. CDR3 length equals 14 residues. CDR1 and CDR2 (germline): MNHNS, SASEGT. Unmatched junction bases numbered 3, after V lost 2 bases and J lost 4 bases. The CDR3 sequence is CASSETSAADTQYF. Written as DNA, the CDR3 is TGTGCCAGCAGTGAAACTAGCGCCGCAGATACGCAGTATTTT.

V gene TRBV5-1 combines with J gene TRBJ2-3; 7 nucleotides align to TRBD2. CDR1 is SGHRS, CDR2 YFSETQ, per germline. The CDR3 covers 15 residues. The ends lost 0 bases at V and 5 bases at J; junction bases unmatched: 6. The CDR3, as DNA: TGCGCCAGCAGCTTGGCCGCCAGGGAGGGAGATACGCAGTATTTT. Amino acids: CASSLAAREGDTQYF.

The CDR3 bases are TGCGCCAGCAGTCAATCCAGGACAGGGTCCTCCCAAGAGACCCAGTACTTC. It is translated as CASSQSRTGSSQETQYF. The chain links TRBV23-1 to TRBJ2-5, with 8 bases that match TRBD1. Being an ORF, TRBV23-1 has a function that is uncertain. CDR3 length equals 17 residues. Unmatched junction bases numbered 7, after V lost 0 bases and J lost 1 base.

Here the CDR3 reads CASSGADRGSGNTIYF. CDR3 DNA: TGTGCCAGCAGTGGAGCGGACAGGGGCTCTGGAAACACCATATATTTT. The rearrangement links TRBV28 to TRBJ1-3, with 9 nucleotides matching TRBD1. V lost 5 bases, J lost 0 bases, and 5 bases stayed unmatched. The germline V gene encodes CDR1 MDHEN and CDR2 SYDVKM. The CDR3 is 16 amino acids. Combining the CDR3 with reference TRBV28 and TRBJ1-3 gives the whole variable domain DVKVTQSSRYLVKRTGEKVFLECVQDMDHENMFWYRQDPGLGLRLIYFSYDVKMKEKGDIPEGYSVSREKKERFSLILESASTNQTSMYLCASSGADRGSGNTIYFGEGSWLTVV.

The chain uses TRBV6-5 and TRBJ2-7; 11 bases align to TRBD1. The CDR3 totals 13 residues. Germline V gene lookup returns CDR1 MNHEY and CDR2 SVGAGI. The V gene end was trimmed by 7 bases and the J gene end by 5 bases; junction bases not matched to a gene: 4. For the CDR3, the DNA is TGTGCCAGCACAGGACAGGGGGCCCACGAGCAGTACTTC. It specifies CASTGQGAHEQYF.

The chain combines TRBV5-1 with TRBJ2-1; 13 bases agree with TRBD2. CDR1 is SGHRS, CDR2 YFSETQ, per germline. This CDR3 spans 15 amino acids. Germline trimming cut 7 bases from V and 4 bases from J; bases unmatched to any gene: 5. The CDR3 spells CASGRTSGSYNEQFF. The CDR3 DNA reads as TGCGCCAGCGGGCGGACTAGCGGGAGTTACAATGAGCAGTTCTTC.

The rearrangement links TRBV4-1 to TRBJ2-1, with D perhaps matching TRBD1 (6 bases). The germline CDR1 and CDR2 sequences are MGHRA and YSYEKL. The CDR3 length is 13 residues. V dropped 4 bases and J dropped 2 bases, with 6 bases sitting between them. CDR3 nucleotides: TGCGCCAGCAGCCGGGGGCCCTACAATGAGCAGTTCTTC. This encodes CASSRGPYNEQFF.

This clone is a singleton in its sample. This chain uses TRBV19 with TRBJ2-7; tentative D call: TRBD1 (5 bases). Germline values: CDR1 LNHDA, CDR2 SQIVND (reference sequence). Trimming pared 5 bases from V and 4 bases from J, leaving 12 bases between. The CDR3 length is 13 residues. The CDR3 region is CASSAQVGYEQYF. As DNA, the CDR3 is TGTGCCAGTAGTGCACAGGTGGGTTACGAGCAGTACTTC.

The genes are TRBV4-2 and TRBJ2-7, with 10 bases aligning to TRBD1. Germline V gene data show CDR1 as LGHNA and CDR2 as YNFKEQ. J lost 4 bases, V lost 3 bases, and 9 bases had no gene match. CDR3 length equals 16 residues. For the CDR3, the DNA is TGTGCCAGCAGCCAGGCCTCCGGACAGGGGGGTTACGAGCAGTACTTC. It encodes CASSQASGQGGYEQYF.

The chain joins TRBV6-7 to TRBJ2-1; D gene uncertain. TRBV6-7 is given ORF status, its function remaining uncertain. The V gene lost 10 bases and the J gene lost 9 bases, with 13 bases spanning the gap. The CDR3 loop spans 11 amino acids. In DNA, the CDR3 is TGTGCCATTCCTCCGTTCGGTGAGCAGTTCTTC. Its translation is CAIPPFGEQFF.

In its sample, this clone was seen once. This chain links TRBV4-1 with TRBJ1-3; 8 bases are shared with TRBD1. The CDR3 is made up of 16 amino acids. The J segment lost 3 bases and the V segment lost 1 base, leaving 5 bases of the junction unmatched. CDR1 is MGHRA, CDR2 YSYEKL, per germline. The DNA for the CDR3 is TGCGCCAGCAGCCAAGTTGGCAGGGGGCTTGGAAACACCATATATTTT. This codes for CASSQVGRGLGNTIYF.

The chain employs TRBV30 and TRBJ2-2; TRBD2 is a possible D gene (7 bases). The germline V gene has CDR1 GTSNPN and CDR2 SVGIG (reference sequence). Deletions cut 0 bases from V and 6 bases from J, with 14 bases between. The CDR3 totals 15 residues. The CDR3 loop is CAWSVPRGGAGELFF. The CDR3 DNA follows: TGTGCCTGGAGTGTACCCAGGGGAGGGGCCGGGGAGCTGTTTTTT.

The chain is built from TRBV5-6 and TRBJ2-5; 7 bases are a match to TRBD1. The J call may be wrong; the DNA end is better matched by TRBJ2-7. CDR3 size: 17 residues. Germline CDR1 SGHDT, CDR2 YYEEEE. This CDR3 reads CASRRTTGARSSYEQYF. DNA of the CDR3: TGTGCCAGCAGGCGTACCACAGGGGCTCGGAGCTCCTACGAGCAGTACTTC.

The CDR3 nucleotides read TGTGCCATCAGCTCCCCGGGTGGGACTGAAGCTTTCTTT. This translates into CAISSPGGTEAFF. The chain combines TRBV28 with TRBJ1-1, with D unclear. Per the germline V gene, CDR1 is MDHEN and CDR2 is SYDVKM. The ends were cut back, 10 bases at V and 5 bases at J, with 17 bases in the middle. This CDR3 has 13 residues.

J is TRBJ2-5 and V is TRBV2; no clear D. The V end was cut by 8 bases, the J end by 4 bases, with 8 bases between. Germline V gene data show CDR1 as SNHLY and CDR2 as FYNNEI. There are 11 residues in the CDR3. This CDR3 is CASAERETQYF. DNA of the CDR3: TGTGCCAGCGCCGAGAGAGAGACCCAGTACTTC.

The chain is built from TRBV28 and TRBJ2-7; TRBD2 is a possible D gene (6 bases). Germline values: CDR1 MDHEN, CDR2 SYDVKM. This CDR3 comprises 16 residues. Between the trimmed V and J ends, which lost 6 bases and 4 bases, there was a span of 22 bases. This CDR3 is CASSMGPGGLFYEQYF. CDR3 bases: TGTGCCAGCAGCATGGGGCCAGGAGGGCTTTTTTACGAGCAGTACTTC. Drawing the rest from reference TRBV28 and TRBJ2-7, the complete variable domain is DVKVTQSSRYLVKRTGEKVFLECVQDMDHENMFWYRQDPGLGLRLIYFSYDVKMKEKGDIPEGYSVSREKKERFSLILESASTNQTSMYLCASSMGPGGLFYEQYFGPGTRLTVT.

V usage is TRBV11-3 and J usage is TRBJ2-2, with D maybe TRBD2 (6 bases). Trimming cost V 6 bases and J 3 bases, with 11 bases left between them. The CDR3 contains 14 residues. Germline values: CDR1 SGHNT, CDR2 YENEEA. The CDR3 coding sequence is TGTGCCAGCAGTTCGACTAGACACACCGGGGAGCTGTTTTTT. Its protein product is CASSSTRHTGELFF. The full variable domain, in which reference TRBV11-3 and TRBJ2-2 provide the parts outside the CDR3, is EAGVVQSPRYKIIEKKQPVAFWCNPISGHNTLYWYLQNLGQGPELLIRYENEEAVDDSQLPKDRFSAERLKGVDSTLKIQPAELGDSAVYLCASSSTRHTGELFFGEGSRLTVL.

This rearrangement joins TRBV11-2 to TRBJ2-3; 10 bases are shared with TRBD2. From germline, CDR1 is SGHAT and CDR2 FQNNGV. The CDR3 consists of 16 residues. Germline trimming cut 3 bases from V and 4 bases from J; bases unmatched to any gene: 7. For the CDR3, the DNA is TGTGCCAGCAGCTTTCTAGCGGGAGATCTCGCAGATACGCAGTATTTT. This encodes CASSFLAGDLADTQYF.

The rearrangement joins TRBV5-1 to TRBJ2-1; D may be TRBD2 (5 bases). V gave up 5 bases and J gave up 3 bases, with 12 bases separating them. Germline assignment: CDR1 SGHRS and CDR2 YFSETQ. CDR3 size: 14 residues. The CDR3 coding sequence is TGCGCCAGCAGTTTACTAGGAGACTACAATGAGCAGTTCTTC. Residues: CASSLLGDYNEQFF.

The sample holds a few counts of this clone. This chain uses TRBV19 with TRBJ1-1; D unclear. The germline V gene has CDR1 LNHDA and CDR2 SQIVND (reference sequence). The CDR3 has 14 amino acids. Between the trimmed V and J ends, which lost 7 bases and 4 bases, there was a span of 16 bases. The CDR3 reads CASKGPGRGTEAFF. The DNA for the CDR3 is TGTGCCAGTAAGGGCCCCGGGAGAGGCACTGAAGCTTTCTTT.

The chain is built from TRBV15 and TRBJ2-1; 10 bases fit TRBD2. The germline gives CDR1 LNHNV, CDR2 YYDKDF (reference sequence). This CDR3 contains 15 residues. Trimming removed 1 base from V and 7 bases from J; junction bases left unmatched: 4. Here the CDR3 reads CATSRVLAGANEQFF. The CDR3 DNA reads TGTGCCACCAGCAGAGTTCTAGCGGGAGCGAATGAGCAGTTCTTC. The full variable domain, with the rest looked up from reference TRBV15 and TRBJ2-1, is DAMVIQNPRYQVTQFGKPVTLSCSQTLNHNVMYWYQQKSSQAPKLLFHYYDKDFNNEADTPDNFQSRRPNTSFCFLDIRSPGLGDTAMYLCATSRVLAGANEQFFGPGTRLTVL.

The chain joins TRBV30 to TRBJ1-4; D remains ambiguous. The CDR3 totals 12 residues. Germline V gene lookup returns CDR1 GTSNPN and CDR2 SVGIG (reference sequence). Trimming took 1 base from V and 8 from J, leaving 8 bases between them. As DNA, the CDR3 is TGTGCCTGGAGTGAAAGAGGGGAAAAACTGTTTTTT. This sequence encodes CAWSERGEKLFF.

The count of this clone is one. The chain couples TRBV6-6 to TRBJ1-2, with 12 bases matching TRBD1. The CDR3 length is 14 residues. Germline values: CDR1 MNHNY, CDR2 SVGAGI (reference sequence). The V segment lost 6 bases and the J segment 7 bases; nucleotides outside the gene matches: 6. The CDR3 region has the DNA TGTGCCAGCAGATCCGGGACAGGGGGCTCTGGCTACACCTTC. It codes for CASRSGTGGSGYTF.

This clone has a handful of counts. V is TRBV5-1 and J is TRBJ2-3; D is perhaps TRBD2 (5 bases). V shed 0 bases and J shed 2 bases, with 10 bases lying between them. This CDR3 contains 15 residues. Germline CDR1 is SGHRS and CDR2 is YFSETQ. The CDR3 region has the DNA TGCGCCAGCAGCTTGGCAGATGGACTCACAGATACGCAGTATTTT. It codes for CASSLADGLTDTQYF.